This T cell receptor beta chain was retrieved from a study of cytomegalovirus exposure and HLA in healthy donors. The study's findings and limits: Highly shared variants forming one cluster were likely a sequencing artifact.

Comments on this clone: Its antigen is still unknown.

PCR primers comprised 60 Vbeta and 13 Jbeta primers. Original analysis: Unique TCR beta chains totaled some 81 million in a later count, with some 10 million of them shared. Clones were read by immunoSEQ multiplex PCR, and TCRdb kept only the in-frame ones, dropping some. V, J and clone size were drawn from that table, and D and trimming were deduced from the DNA. This table holds some 150,000 clones, about four fifths found once. V lost 0 bases, J lost 4 bases, and 4 bases stayed unmatched. CDR1 is SGHDT and CDR2 is YYEEEE in the germline V gene. The CDR3 extends over 16 amino acids. Donors consisted of healthy bone marrow donors.

The clonotype was recovered from a woman in her thirties or forties in good health and CMV-seronegative. The chain links TRBV5-6 to TRBJ1-5, with TRBD1 matching 10 bases. Sequencing input: PBMCs. Here the CDR3 reads CASSLGDRGLNQPQHF. CDR3 DNA sequence: TGTGCCAGCAGCTTGGGGGACAGGGGATTAAATCAGCCCCAGCATTTT.